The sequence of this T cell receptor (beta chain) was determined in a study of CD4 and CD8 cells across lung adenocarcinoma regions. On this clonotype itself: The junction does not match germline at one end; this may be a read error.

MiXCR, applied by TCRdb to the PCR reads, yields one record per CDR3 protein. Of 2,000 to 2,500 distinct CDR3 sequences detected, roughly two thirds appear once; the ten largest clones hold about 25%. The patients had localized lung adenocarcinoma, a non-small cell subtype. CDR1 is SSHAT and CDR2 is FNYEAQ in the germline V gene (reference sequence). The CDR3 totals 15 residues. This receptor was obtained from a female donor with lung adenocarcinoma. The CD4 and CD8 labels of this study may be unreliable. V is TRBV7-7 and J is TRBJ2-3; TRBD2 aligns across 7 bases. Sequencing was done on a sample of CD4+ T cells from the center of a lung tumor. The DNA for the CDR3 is TGTGCTAGCAGCTACGGCAACGGGAGGTCAGATACGCAGTATTTT. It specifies CASSYGNGRSDTQYF.